The 26 T cell receptor beta chains reported below all come from one sample, sequenced in a study of cytomegalovirus exposure and HLA in healthy donors (dated by TCRdb to 2016 to 2017). Library preparation employed the immunoSEQ multiplex PCR assay. For the multiplex PCR, a mixture combining 60 forward primers for TCR Vbeta segments and 13 reverse primers for TCR Jbeta segments was used. TCRdb mirrors the immuneACCESS table, restricted to in-frame sequences. Some clones are absent from its copies; in checked studies, under half trace to an unresolved V gene, and the reason for the others is unknown. This sample comprises tens of thousands of clones, 78% of them detected only once. The ten biggest clones cover 3% to 4% of the sample. Sequencing was done on a sample of PBMCs. The receptors stem from a middle-aged woman in good health and CMV-seronegative.

The chain uses TRBV5-1 and TRBJ2-5; D is perhaps TRBD2 (7 bases). The CDR3 has 16 residues. CDR1 and CDR2 from the germline V gene are SGHRS and YFSETQ. Trimming removed 0 bases from V and 5 bases from J, with 17 bases in between. The CDR3 bases are TGCGCCAGCAGCTTGGGTCCGGGGGGCGGAGCTGAGACCCAGTACTTC. Its translation is CASSLGPGGGAETQYF.

The chain has TRBV9 and TRBJ1-1; no reliable D call. Germline loops: CDR1 SGDLS, CDR2 YYNGEE. The CDR3 covers 13 residues. V dropped 0 bases and J dropped 7 bases, with 10 bases sitting between them. The CDR3 DNA sequence: TGTGCCAGCAGCGTAGGGGGAGGGCATGAAGCTTTCTTT. Translation: CASSVGGGHEAFF.

The chain links TRBV28 to TRBJ1-5, with TRBD1 matching 7 bases. Trimming removed 8 bases from V and 9 bases from J; junction bases left unmatched: 10. This CDR3 region has 13 residues. CDR1 and CDR2 from the germline V gene are MDHEN and SYDVKM. The CDR3: CASHGDRFGPQHF. Here the CDR3 DNA reads TGTGCCAGCCACGGGGACAGATTCGGGCCCCAGCATTTT.

The chain combines TRBV6-1 with TRBJ2-1, with 10 bases aligning to TRBD2. The CDR3 is 14 residues long. The junction had 7 bases not matched to a gene; V was cut back by 6 bases and J by 8 bases. The germline V gene encodes CDR1 MNHNS and CDR2 SASEGT. CDR3 sequence reads: CASRKGLAGDEQFF. CDR3 in DNA: TGTGCCAGCAGGAAGGGGCTAGCGGGAGATGAGCAGTTCTTC.

The chain employs TRBV9 and TRBJ2-5, with D perhaps matching TRBD2 (6 bases). CDR1 and CDR2 (germline): SGDLS, YYNGEE. V was clipped by 0 bases and J by 1 base, with 13 bases between them. The CDR3 length is 16 residues. The CDR3 DNA sequence: TGTGCCAGCAGCGTAGAAGGGACTTCTGTCCAAGAGACCCAGTACTTC. This translates into CASSVEGTSVQETQYF.

The V call is TRBV5-1, the J call TRBJ2-1, with D unclear. Germline loops: CDR1 SGHRS, CDR2 YFSETQ. The CDR3 is 13 residues long. V gave up 8 bases and J gave up 7 bases, with 16 bases separating them. The CDR3 nucleotides read TGCGCCAGTGCCGTTGGCAAGTGGAATGAGCAGTTCTTC. It yields the protein CASAVGKWNEQFF.

V is TRBV29-1 and J is TRBJ2-7; 8 bases line up with TRBD2. CDR1 is SQVTM, CDR2 ANQGSEA, per germline. This CDR3 contains 13 residues. The V and J ends lost 7 bases and 2 bases, in that order; junction bases with no gene match: 7. This CDR3 reads CSGSGGPTYEQYF. CDR3 sequence (DNA): TGCAGCGGGAGCGGGGGCCCCACCTACGAGCAGTACTTC.

This clone came up a few times. The rearrangement joins TRBV5-1 to TRBJ2-3; 7 bases agree with TRBD2. This CDR3 comprises 14 residues. Unmatched junction bases numbered 3, after V lost 0 bases and J lost 5 bases. CDR1 and CDR2 (germline): SGHRS, YFSETQ. In DNA, the CDR3 is TGCGCCAGCAGCTTGGGGACTAGTGGAGATACGCAGTATTTT. It specifies CASSLGTSGDTQYF.

The CDR3 here is CASRQGPGINQPQHF. DNA of the CDR3: TGTGCCAGCCGACAGGGCCCCGGGATAAATCAGCCCCAGCATTTT. This sequence joins TRBV6-6 and TRBJ1-5; 7 bases line up with TRBD1. This CDR3 has 15 amino acids. The V segment lost 8 bases and the J segment 4 bases; nucleotides outside the gene matches: 11. In germline, CDR1 is MNHNY, CDR2 SVGAGI (reference sequence).

The chain recombines TRBV27 with TRBJ2-7, with D perhaps TRBD2 (6 bases). The V end lost 10 bases, the J end lost 2 bases, and 15 bases lay between the germline ends. The CDR3 length is 13 residues. The germline V gene has CDR1 MNHEY and CDR2 SMNVEV (reference sequence). The DNA for the CDR3 is TGTGCCACCCGACACGGAGGGGCCTACGAGCAGTACTTC. Amino acid sequence: CATRHGGAYEQYF.

This clone turned up a few times. The chain has TRBV6-1 and TRBJ2-2; D remains unclear. The CDR3 has 13 residues. The V and J ends lost 10 bases and 5 bases respectively, with 14 bases between them. Germline V gene lookup returns CDR1 MNHNS and CDR2 SASEGT. The CDR3 spells CATERDMTGELFF. Here the CDR3 DNA reads TGTGCCACCGAAAGAGACATGACCGGGGAGCTGTTTTTT.

V is TRBV27 and J is TRBJ2-5; 11 bases are a match to TRBD2. This CDR3 is built from 18 residues. J lost 11 bases, V lost 5 bases, and 22 bases had no gene match. Germline CDR1 reads MNHEY; CDR2 reads SMNVEV (reference sequence). The CDR3 DNA reads as TGTGCCAGCAGTCCAAAAGGTTTTAGCGGGAGGGCTGTTGAGGAGCAGTACTTC. Translation gives CASSPKGFSGRAVEEQYF.

The genes are TRBV5-6 and TRBJ1-3; 9 nucleotides agree with TRBD1. Germline assignment: CDR1 SGHDT and CDR2 YYEEEE. The CDR3 is 16 residues long. After removal of 4 bases from V and 3 bases from J, the junction contained 8 bases not matched to a gene. This CDR3 is CASSILQGAFGNTIYF. The CDR3 bases are TGTGCCAGCAGCATACTACAGGGGGCTTTTGGAAACACCATATATTTT.

This chain joins TRBV30 and TRBJ2-4, with D possibly being TRBD2 (5 bases). CDR3 length equals 13 residues. The germline V and J ends were trimmed by 5 bases and 3 bases, with 11 bases remaining between them. Per germline, CDR1 GTSNPN and CDR2 SVGIG (reference sequence). This chain's CDR3 is CAWDPRGKNIQYF. For the CDR3, the DNA is TGTGCCTGGGACCCCCGGGGCAAAAACATTCAGTACTTC.

This chain joins TRBV7-9 and TRBJ1-4; D is perhaps TRBD1 (6 bases). Per the germline V gene, CDR1 is SEHNR and CDR2 is FQNEAQ (reference sequence). Trimming removed 8 bases from V and 1 base from J, with 11 bases in between. The CDR3 spans 14 residues. CDR3 in DNA: TGTGCCAGCGGCCAGACAGGAACTAATGAAAAACTGTTTTTT. Translating it yields CASGQTGTNEKLFF.

The chain uses TRBV5-1 and TRBJ2-1, with D perhaps TRBD2 (6 bases). Germline V gene lookup returns CDR1 SGHRS and CDR2 YFSETQ. This CDR3 spans 15 amino acids. V dropped 0 bases and J dropped 7 bases, with 14 bases sitting between them. The CDR3 here is CASSLVGGDWNEQFF. CDR3 sequence (DNA): TGCGCCAGCAGCTTGGTCGGGGGAGACTGGAATGAGCAGTTCTTC. Full variable domain (rest looked up from reference TRBV5-1 and TRBJ2-1): KAGVTQTPRYLIKTRGQQVTLSCSPISGHRSVSWYQQTPGQGLQFLFEYFSETQRNKGNFPGRFSGRQFSNSRSEMNVSTLELGDSALYLCASSLVGGDWNEQFFGPGTRLTVL.

This rearrangement joins TRBV5-6 to TRBJ1-5; TRBD1 aligns across 7 bases. There are 14 residues in the CDR3. Unmatched junction bases numbered 3, after V lost 0 bases and J lost 6 bases. Germline loops: CDR1 SGHDT, CDR2 YYEEEE. The CDR3 spells CASSLARGSQPQHF. CDR3 in DNA: TGTGCCAGCAGCTTGGCCAGGGGGAGTCAGCCCCAGCATTTT.

This chain links TRBV28 with TRBJ1-2; 12 bases are a match to TRBD1. Germline CDR1 MDHEN, CDR2 SYDVKM. V lost 6 bases to trimming and J lost 7 bases; unmatched junction nucleotides: 9. The CDR3 extends over 15 amino acids. Here the CDR3 DNA reads TGTGCCAGCAGACAAACCGGGACAGGGGGCTGTGGCTACACCTTC. Protein product: CASRQTGTGGCGYTF.

By share, this clone counts as medium-sized. The chain combines TRBV2 with TRBJ2-7; D gene uncertain. The CDR3 has 11 amino acids. The germline gives CDR1 SNHLY, CDR2 FYNNEI. V lost 4 bases and J lost 5, with 6 bases in between. DNA for the CDR3: TGTGCCAGCAGTGCTGAGGACGAGCAGTACTTC. Translation: CASSAEDEQYF.

The gene calls are TRBV10-1 and TRBJ1-1; 8 bases fit TRBD1. This CDR3 is 13 amino acids long. V lost 4 bases and J lost 5; bases outside the gene matches: 3. Germline lookup yields CDR1 WNHNN and CDR2 SYGVQD (reference sequence). CDR3 sequence: CASSGQGRTEAFF. The CDR3 DNA follows: TGCGCCAGCAGTGGACAGGGGAGGACTGAAGCTTTCTTT.

V gene TRBV15 combines with J gene TRBJ1-2, with D unresolved. Germline V gene lookup returns CDR1 LNHNV and CDR2 YYDKDF (reference sequence). The CDR3 spans 14 residues. V lost 3 bases and J lost 6, with 14 bases in between. The CDR3: CATSSVRGSDGYTF. The CDR3 coding sequence is TGTGCCACCAGCAGTGTAAGAGGTTCCGATGGCTACACCTTC. Filled out from reference TRBV15 and TRBJ1-2, the complete variable domain reads DAMVIQNPRYQVTQFGKPVTLSCSQTLNHNVMYWYQQKSSQAPKLLFHYYDKDFNNEADTPDNFQSRRPNTSFCFLDIRSPGLGDTAMYLCATSSVRGSDGYTFGSGTRLTVV.

The genes are TRBV27 and TRBJ1-6, with D unresolved. CDR3 length: 14 residues. Germline loops: CDR1 MNHEY, CDR2 SMNVEV (reference sequence). Trimming left V 8 bases short and J 7 bases short, with 15 bases between. The CDR3 region is CASRGVFTNSPLHF. CDR3 sequence (DNA): TGTGCCAGCCGCGGCGTTTTCACGAATTCACCCCTCCACTTT.

V gene TRBV11-3 combines with J gene TRBJ2-2; TRBD2 matches 8 bases. The germline CDR1 and CDR2 sequences are SGHNT and YENEEA. V dropped 5 bases and J dropped 1; count of bases not matched to a gene: 3. The CDR3 spans 15 residues. This CDR3 reads CASSTGTRNTGELFF. CDR3 coding DNA: TGTGCCAGCAGCACCGGGACTAGGAACACCGGGGAGCTGTTTTTT. Combining the CDR3 with reference TRBV11-3 and TRBJ2-2 gives the whole variable domain EAGVVQSPRYKIIEKKQPVAFWCNPISGHNTLYWYLQNLGQGPELLIRYENEEAVDDSQLPKDRFSAERLKGVDSTLKIQPAELGDSAVYLCASSTGTRNTGELFFGEGSRLTVL.

This clone was seen more than once but under ten times. V is TRBV5-1 and J is TRBJ1-6, with 8 bases matching TRBD1. J was trimmed by 10 bases and V by 5 bases; bases with no gene match: 8. CDR3 length equals 14 residues. The germline gives CDR1 SGHRS, CDR2 YFSETQ. In DNA form, the CDR3 reads TGCGCCAGCAGTCAGACAGGGGAGAGGTCACCCCTCCACTTT. Its translation: CASSQTGERSPLHF.

This chain connects TRBV28 to TRBJ2-1; D gene ambiguous. V was shortened by 7 bases and J by 1 base, with 8 bases between the two germline ends. This CDR3 is built from 13 residues. Per the germline V gene, CDR1 is MDHEN and CDR2 is SYDVKM. CDR3 loop: CASIDTSYNEQFF. The CDR3 DNA sequence: TGTGCCAGCATTGACACGTCCTACAATGAGCAGTTCTTC.

This clone was recorded only once. The chain recombines TRBV7-9 with TRBJ2-7; TRBD2 agrees at 13 bases. CDR3 length: 14 residues. Germline V lookup: CDR1 SEHNR, CDR2 FQNEAQ (reference sequence). V dropped 5 bases and J dropped 6; count of bases not matched to a gene: 4. CDR3 coding DNA: TGTGCCAGCAGCAAACTAGCGGGAGGGTTCGAGCAGTACTTC. Encoded protein: CASSKLAGGFEQYF.